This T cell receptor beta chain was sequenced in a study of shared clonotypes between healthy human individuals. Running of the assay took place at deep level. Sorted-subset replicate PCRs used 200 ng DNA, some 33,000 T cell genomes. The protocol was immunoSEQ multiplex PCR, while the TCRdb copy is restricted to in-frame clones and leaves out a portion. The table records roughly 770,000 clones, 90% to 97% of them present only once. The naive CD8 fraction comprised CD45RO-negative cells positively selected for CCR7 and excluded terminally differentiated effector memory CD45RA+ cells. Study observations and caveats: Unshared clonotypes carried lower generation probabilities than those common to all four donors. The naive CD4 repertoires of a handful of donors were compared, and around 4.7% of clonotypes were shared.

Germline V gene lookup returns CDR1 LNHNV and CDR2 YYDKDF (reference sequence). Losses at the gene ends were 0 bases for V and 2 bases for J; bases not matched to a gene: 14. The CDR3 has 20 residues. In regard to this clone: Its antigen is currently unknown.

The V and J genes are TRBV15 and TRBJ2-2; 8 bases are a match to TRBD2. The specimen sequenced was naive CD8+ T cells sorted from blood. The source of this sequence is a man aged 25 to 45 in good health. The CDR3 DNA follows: TGTGCCACCAGCAGAGATTCCTGGATCCAGCGGGAGCGAAACACCGGGGAGCTGTTTTTT. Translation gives CATSRDSWIQRERNTGELFF. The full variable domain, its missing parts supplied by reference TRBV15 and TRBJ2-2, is DAMVIQNPRYQVTQFGKPVTLSCSQTLNHNVMYWYQQKSSQAPKLLFHYYDKDFNNEADTPDNFQSRRPNTSFCFLDIRSPGLGDTAMYLCATSRDSWIQRERNTGELFFGEGSRLTVL.